This passage covers 4 T cell receptor beta chains from one sample sequenced in a study of cytotoxic CD8 clonotypes in ibrutinib-treated CLL. Sequenced by immunoSEQ multiplex PCR; TCRdb stores in-frame clones only, minus some. The table records about 140,000 clones, more than 70% of them present only once. This sample comprised PBMCs, obtained after 36 months of ibrutinib treatment. The receptor source for this set is a human donor with chronic lymphocytic leukemia.

This clone was observed a handful of times. The chain carries TRBV7-8 and TRBJ1-1; perhaps TRBD1 as D (5 bases). V gave up 3 bases and J gave up 8 bases, with 13 bases separating them. CDR1 is SGHVS and CDR2 is FQNEAQ in the germline V gene. This CDR3 has 13 residues. In DNA, the CDR3 is TGTGCCAGCAGCTTGGTTCAAACAGGAGAAGCTTTCTTT. Its protein product is CASSLVQTGEAFF.

The chain combines TRBV19 with TRBJ1-1; D perhaps matches TRBD1 (5 bases). CDR3 size: 16 residues. Germline V lookup: CDR1 LNHDA, CDR2 SQIVND (reference sequence). V shed 3 bases and J shed 1 base, with 15 bases lying between them. The CDR3 here is CASSIGWDLKNTEAFF. The CDR3 DNA sequence: TGTGCCAGTAGTATTGGCTGGGACCTAAAGAACACTGAAGCTTTCTTT.

V usage is TRBV6-5 and J usage is TRBJ1-1, with unresolved D. The CDR3 spans 14 residues. Trimming shortened V by 8 bases and J by 0 bases, and 13 bases separated the two germline ends. Germline assignment: CDR1 MNHEY and CDR2 SVGAGI. The CDR3 DNA reads as TGTGCCAGCTTGACCCTTGGGATGAACACTGAAGCTTTCTTT. Its protein product is CASLTLGMNTEAFF.

The genes are TRBV28 and TRBJ2-7, with 7 bases fitting TRBD2. The germline CDR1 and CDR2 sequences are MDHEN and SYDVKM. The CDR3 loop spans 14 amino acids. V trimming: 4 bases; J trimming: 6 bases; junction bases outside the gene matches: 9. The DNA of the CDR3 is TGTGCCAGCAGTTCTCCCGGGAGGTCGGGCGAGCAGTACTTC. This codes for CASSSPGRSGEQYF.